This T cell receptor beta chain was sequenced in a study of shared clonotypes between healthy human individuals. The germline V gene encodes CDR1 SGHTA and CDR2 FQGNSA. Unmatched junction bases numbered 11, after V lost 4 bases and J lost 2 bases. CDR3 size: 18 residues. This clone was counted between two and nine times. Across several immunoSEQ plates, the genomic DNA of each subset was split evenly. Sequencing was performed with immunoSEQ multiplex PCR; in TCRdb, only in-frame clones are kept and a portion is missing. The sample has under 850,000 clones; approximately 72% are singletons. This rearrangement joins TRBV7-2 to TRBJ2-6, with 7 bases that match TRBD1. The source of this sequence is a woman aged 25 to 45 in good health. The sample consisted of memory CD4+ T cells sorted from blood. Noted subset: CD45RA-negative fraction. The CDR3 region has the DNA TGTGCCAGCAGCTACAGACAGGGAAACTTTCCTGGGGCCAACGTCCTGACTTTC. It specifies CASSYRQGNFPGANVLTF.